This T cell receptor beta chain emerged from a study of T cells after yellow fever vaccination. Turning to the study itself: Fractions of limited cellularity were prepared by means of SMART-Seq v4 Ultra Low Input.

A universal primer site and UMIs were added as TCR cDNA was made by 5'RACE template switching. TCRdb re-analysed the 5' RACE reads in MiXCR, keeping a single row per CDR3 protein. This table has roughly 500,000 distinct CDR3 sequences, about 19% appearing once. Of note for this clonotype: The antigen remains unidentified.

The length of the CDR3 is 17 residues. In germline, CDR1 is SEHNR, CDR2 FQNEAQ (reference sequence). With 10 bases clipped from V and 2 bases from J, the junction kept 18 bases outside the gene matches. Study-level points and caveats: Though weaker, the secondary response peaked faster, on day 5 versus 15. Booster samples showed a return of most primary-vaccination clones (around 95% CD4, approximately 88% CD8).

The genes are TRBV7-9 and TRBJ2-7, with 9 bases fitting TRBD1. The sequence came from a man younger than 40 who received the YFV17D yellow fever vaccine. This specimen consisted of PBMCs, obtained 15 days after the yellow fever booster vaccination. The CDR3 region has the DNA TGTGCCAATAGGGGGGGACAGGGACGAGAGAAGCCCTACGAGCAGTACTTC. It yields the protein CANRGGQGREKPYEQYF. The whole variable domain, remainder taken from reference TRBV7-9 and TRBJ2-7, is DTGVSQNPRHKITKRGQNVTFRCDPISEHNRLYWYRQTLGQGPEFLTYFQNEAQLEKSRLLSDRFSAERPKGSFSTLEIQRTEQGDSAMYLCANRGGQGREKPYEQYFGPGTRLTVT.